This T cell receptor beta chain was retrieved from a study of T-cell memory formation after mild COVID-19. TCRdb reprocessed the 5' RACE reads via MiXCR and lists one record per CDR3 protein. Altogether fewer than 250,000 distinct CDR3 sequences are present, just over 15% being singletons, with the ten largest covering less than 2.5%. The CDR3 loop spans 13 amino acids. The V end lost 4 bases, the J end lost 6 bases, and 13 bases lay between the germline ends. From germline, CDR1 is SGDLS and CDR2 YYNGEE. The genes are TRBV9 and TRBJ1-2; D ambiguous. The receptor comes from an adult woman who had mild COVID-19 (a few samples of this study predate the infection). Cell type and time point are not known. The specimen sequenced was PBMCs or a T cell subset sorted from them (not recorded which). The CDR3 spells CASSQQPGDGYTF. As DNA, the CDR3 is TGTGCCAGCAGCCAACAGCCCGGGGATGGCTACACCTTC.